The entry that follows covers one T cell receptor beta chain sequence. The data were produced by immunoSEQ multiplex PCR, yet TCRdb's version contains in-frame clones alone and is incomplete. The table records approximately 170,000 clones, just over 90% of them present only once. This entry comes from a study of blood T cell repertoires in COVID-19. Study summary: Acute and convalescent COVID-19 specimens originated in the United States, Italy and Spain.

This receptor was taken from a man in his late teens or twenties with COVID-19, enrolled during active disease. Sequencing was performed on peripheral blood.

CDR3 bases: TGTGCCAGCAGTGCCCGAACAGGGGCCGGGGAGCTGTTTTTT. The encoded protein is CASSARTGAGELFF. The rearrangement joins TRBV2 to TRBJ2-2; 7 nucleotides line up with TRBD1. V was clipped by 4 bases and J by 6 bases; unmatched bases: 5. The germline gives CDR1 SNHLY, CDR2 FYNNEI. The CDR3 runs 14 residues.